What follows are 8 T cell receptor beta chains derived from one specimen sequenced in a study of blood T cell repertoires in COVID-19. Here immunoSEQ multiplex PCR was the method, and the copy in TCRdb shows in-frame clones only, minus some. The top ten hold 15% of the sample, which has about 200,000 clones, around four fifths seen once. Sequencing input: PBMCs or T cells enriched from blood (not recorded which). The receptors derive from a man aged 35-49 years who had recovered from COVID-19.

This clone has a single count. The chain recombines TRBV6-2 or TRBV6-3 with TRBJ2-1; no clear D. This CDR3 contains 16 residues. CDR1 is MNHEY, CDR2 SVGEGT, per germline. Trimming left V 4 bases short and J 2 bases short, with 15 bases between. CDR3 amino acids: CASSSDSKVPYNEQFF. CDR3 nucleotides: TGTGCCAGCAGTTCAGACTCGAAGGTCCCCTACAATGAGCAGTTCTTC.

J is TRBJ2-1 and V is TRBV7-9; 7 bases fit TRBD1. Germline-derived CDR1 and CDR2 are SEHNR and FQNEAQ (reference sequence). The CDR3 runs to 14 residues. V lost 5 bases, J lost 10 bases, and 11 bases stayed unmatched. The CDR3 DNA is TGTGCCAGCAGCCCCTCGGACAGGAATAACGAGCAGTTCTTC. Amino acid sequence: CASSPSDRNNEQFF.

This clone was recorded only once. The V call is TRBV10-3, the J call TRBJ2-5, with a weak D call TRBD1 (5 bases). Per germline, CDR1 ENHRY and CDR2 SYGVKD. The CDR3 totals 13 residues. With 6 bases removed from V and 2 bases from J, the gap between germline ends came to 10 bases. In nucleotides, the CDR3 is TGTGCCATCAGCGACAGAAATCAAGAGACCCAGTACTTC. Its translation is CAISDRNQETQYF.

The V and J genes are TRBV12-3 or TRBV12-4 and TRBJ1-6, with 7 positions matching TRBD1. V lost 5 bases to trimming and J lost 16 bases; unmatched junction nucleotides: 5. The CDR3 is 11 residues long. CDR3 bases: TGTGCCAGCAGTACAGGGGTCCAGCTCCACTTT. Its protein is CASSTGVQLHF.

This clone occurred many times. The chain employs TRBV9 and TRBJ1-1; D is uncertain. V dropped 4 bases and J dropped 2 bases, with 18 bases sitting between them. The length of the CDR3 is 16 residues. Germline CDR1 reads SGDLS; CDR2 reads YYNGEE. CDR3 region: CASSPVASSRNTEAFF. The CDR3 DNA reads as TGTGCCAGCAGCCCCGTAGCGTCATCCAGAAACACTGAAGCTTTCTTT. Filled out from reference TRBV9 and TRBJ1-1, the complete variable domain reads DSGVTQTPKHLITATGQRVTLRCSPRSGDLSVYWYQQSLDQGLQFLIQYYNGEERAKGNILERFSAQQFPDLHSELNLSSLELGDSALYFCASSPVASSRNTEAFFGQGTRLTVV.

The chain joins TRBV30 to TRBJ1-2; 9 nucleotides align to TRBD1. CDR3 length: 12 residues. The V segment lost 2 bases and the J segment 8 bases; nucleotides outside the gene matches: 3. Looked up from germline, CDR1 is GTSNPN and CDR2 is SVGIG (reference sequence). This chain's CDR3 is CAWSNGQGGYTF. DNA for the CDR3: TGTGCCTGGAGTAACGGACAGGGGGGCTACACCTTC.

This clone was picked up a small number of times. V usage is TRBV4-1 and J usage is TRBJ1-5; 10 nucleotides match TRBD1. V gave up 6 bases and J gave up 0 bases; unmatched junction bases: 2. CDR1 MGHRA and CDR2 YSYEKL come from the germline V gene. This CDR3 has 15 amino acids. Here the CDR3 DNA reads TGCGCCAGCAGGACAGGGGGCAATAGCAATCAGCCCCAGCATTTT. It specifies CASRTGGNSNQPQHF.

This clone was counted a single time. V and J are TRBV5-1 and TRBJ2-2; possibly TRBD2 for D (6 bases). The CDR3 totals 15 residues. Trimming removed 4 bases from V and 4 bases from J, with 14 bases in between. CDR1 SGHRS and CDR2 YFSETQ come from the germline V gene. For the CDR3, the DNA is TGCGCCAGCAGCCCCCAGGGAGCGGGCACCGGGGAGCTGTTTTTT. Translated: CASSPQGAGTGELFF.